The 7 T cell receptor beta chains given below trace back to one sample, sequenced in a study of shared clonotypes between healthy human individuals. TCRdb's table, derived via immunoSEQ multiplex PCR, lists solely in-frame clones and lacks some. The data hold some 1,400,000 clones, with about 96% observed a single time. The sample taken for sequencing was naive CD4+ T cells sorted from blood. The subset here: CD45RA+ positively selected. These receptors all stem from a man aged 25-45 years in good health.

The chain has TRBV7-9 and TRBJ1-2, with TRBD1 as a possible D gene (6 bases). With 4 bases removed from V and 5 bases from J, the gap between germline ends came to 17 bases. The length of the CDR3 is 15 residues. Germline-derived CDR1 and CDR2 are SEHNR and FQNEAQ (reference sequence). The CDR3: CASSYHRVPPYGYTF. The CDR3 region has the DNA TGTGCCAGCAGCTACCACAGGGTCCCTCCTTATGGCTACACCTTC. Variable domain in full (rest from reference TRBV7-9 and TRBJ1-2): DTGVSQNPRHKITKRGQNVTFRCDPISEHNRLYWYRQTLGQGPEFLTYFQNEAQLEKSRLLSDRFSAERPKGSFSTLEIQRTEQGDSAMYLCASSYHRVPPYGYTFGSGTRLTVV.

Turning to this clone: The identical CDR3 is also encoded by other nucleotide sequences in the sample. The chain employs TRBV5-1 and TRBJ2-3; D unresolved. CDR3 length: 13 amino acids. V dropped 0 bases and J dropped 6 bases, with 8 bases sitting between them. Germline V lookup: CDR1 SGHRS, CDR2 YFSETQ. The CDR3 nucleotides read TGCGCCAGCAGCTTGGTCCCCGCCGATACGCAGTATTTT. It encodes CASSLVPADTQYF.

The V gene is TRBV2, the J gene TRBJ1-2, with D perhaps TRBD1 (6 bases). This CDR3 has 12 amino acids. Deletions cut 6 bases from V and 6 bases from J, with 11 bases between. Germline CDR1 reads SNHLY; CDR2 reads FYNNEI. The CDR3 loop is CASRDYRDGYTF. As DNA, the CDR3 is TGTGCCAGCAGGGATTACAGGGATGGCTACACCTTC.

This rearrangement joins TRBV5-1 to TRBJ2-5; no clear D. Germline values: CDR1 SGHRS, CDR2 YFSETQ. This CDR3 comprises 14 residues. V gave up 1 base and J gave up 5 bases, with 12 bases separating them. This CDR3 is CASSLFQEMETQYF. CDR3 nucleotides: TGCGCCAGCAGCTTGTTTCAGGAGATGGAGACCCAGTACTTC.

This clone was recorded only once. V gene TRBV5-1 combines with J gene TRBJ2-2; the D gene is possibly TRBD2 (5 bases). This CDR3 spans 15 amino acids. V was pared by 0 bases and J by 6 bases, with 12 bases between. Germline V gene sequence: CDR1 SGHRS, CDR2 YFSETQ. CDR3 DNA sequence: TGCGCCAGCAGCTTGGGTGGAGGAACGCCCGGGGAGCTGTTTTTT. This encodes CASSLGGGTPGELFF.

The chain has TRBV18 and TRBJ1-3; D uncertain. Germline values: CDR1 KGHSH, CDR2 LQKENI. The V and J ends lost 1 base and 3 bases respectively, with 13 bases between them. The CDR3 consists of 16 residues. This CDR3 reads CASSPQPGEFGNTIYF. The CDR3 coding sequence is TGTGCCAGCTCACCACAGCCAGGCGAATTTGGAAACACCATATATTTT.

The V call is TRBV6-6, the J call TRBJ1-3; 7 nucleotides agree with TRBD1. V gave up 2 bases and J gave up 4 bases; unmatched junction bases: 5. Germline CDR1 MNHNY, CDR2 SVGAGI (reference sequence). This CDR3 contains 15 residues. Written as DNA, the CDR3 is TGTGCCAGCAGTTACCCTACAGGGGTGGGAAACACCATATATTTT. This codes for CASSYPTGVGNTIYF.